This T cell receptor beta chain is drawn from a study of spatial heterogeneity in lung cancer. This clonotype was counted at least ten times. Time point specified: sample taken at primary tumor resection. A total of approximately 69 untreated early-stage non-small cell lung cancer patients served as donors. In each case, whole RNA from tumor, nontumor lung or frozen PBMC was sequenced unsorted. Single TCR cDNA molecules each had their own unique molecular identifier. Each CDR3 protein is one row after TCRdb ran MiXCR on the 5' RACE reads. The repertoire holds more than 45,000 distinct CDR3 sequences, with around 5.2% as singletons. This CDR3 is 12 amino acids long. Germline V gene data show CDR1 as MDHEN and CDR2 as SYDVKM. Trimming took 4 bases from V and 13 from J; bases not matched to a gene: 4.

The sequences come from PBMCs, collected at surgery. The TCR was taken from a male donor with early-stage non-small cell lung cancer. The rearrangement links TRBV28 to TRBJ2-7; 13 bases line up with TRBD2. The CDR3 spells CASSSGLAGEYF. The CDR3 bases are TGTGCCAGCAGTTCCGGACTAGCGGGAGAATACTTC.